This T cell receptor (beta chain) was obtained from a study of T cells expressing NK-cell markers. The CDR3 extends over 19 amino acids. The germline V gene encodes CDR1 SGHAT and CDR2 FQNNGV. TCRdb reprocessed the 5' RACE reads and stores each CDR3 protein as one record, lacking DNA. This table lists about 260,000 distinct CDR3 sequences. This chain uses TRBV11-2 with TRBJ2-5; without DNA, the TCRdb call of TRBD1 cannot be checked. The sequenced material came from blood T cells: a sorted CD56 or NKG2C T cell subset, CD4+ or CD8+ T cells, or bulk PBMC T cells (not recorded which). This receptor was taken from a woman between 18 and 70 years old in good health. The CDR3 region is CASSYKADRAPILQDTQYF.